This TCR beta chain comes out of a study of CD8 T cells in ankylosing spondylitis. From the 5' RACE reads, TCRdb called clonotypes with MiXCR, one entry per CDR3 protein. This table has around 300,000 distinct CDR3 sequences, roughly 15% appearing once. J gave up 4 bases and V 7 bases, and 2 bases lay outside the gene matches. This CDR3 is 13 amino acids long. CDR1 is MNHNS and CDR2 is SASEGT in the germline V gene. The chain has TRBV6-1 and TRBJ2-2; 8 bases fit TRBD2. This sequence was found in a male donor with ankylosing spondylitis or in good health (not recorded which). The source material was blood, either unsorted or a sorted T cell fraction (not recorded which). This chain's CDR3 is CASTAGATGELFF. DNA of the CDR3: TGTGCCAGCACAGCGGGGGCCACCGGGGAGCTGTTTTTT.